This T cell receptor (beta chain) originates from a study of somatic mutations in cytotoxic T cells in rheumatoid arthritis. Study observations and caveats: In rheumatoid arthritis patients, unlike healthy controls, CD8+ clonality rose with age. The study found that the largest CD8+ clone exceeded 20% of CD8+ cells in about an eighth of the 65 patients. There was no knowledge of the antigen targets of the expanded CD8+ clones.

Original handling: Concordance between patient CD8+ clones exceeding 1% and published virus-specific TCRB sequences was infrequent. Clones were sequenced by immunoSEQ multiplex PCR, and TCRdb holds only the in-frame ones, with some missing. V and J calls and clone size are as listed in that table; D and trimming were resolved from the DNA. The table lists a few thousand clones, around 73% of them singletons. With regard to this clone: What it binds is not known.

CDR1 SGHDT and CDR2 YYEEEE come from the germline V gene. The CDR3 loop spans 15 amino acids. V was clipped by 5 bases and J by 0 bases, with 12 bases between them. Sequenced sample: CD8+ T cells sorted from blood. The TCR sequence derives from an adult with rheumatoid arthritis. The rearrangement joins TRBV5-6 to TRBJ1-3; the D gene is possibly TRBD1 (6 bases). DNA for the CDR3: TGTGCCAGCAGGGGGGCAGGGAGCTCTGGAAACACCATATATTTT. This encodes CASRGAGSSGNTIYF.